This T cell receptor beta chain was observed in a study of blood T cell repertoires in COVID-19. In the study overall: PBMCs, B-cell-depleted T cells, or T cells were the source of the cDNA or gDNA that made up the material.

The table lists this clone with a few counts. The same CDR3 can be traced to other DNA sequences in this sample. Sequencing was performed with immunoSEQ multiplex PCR; in TCRdb, only in-frame clones are kept and a portion is missing. The table shows 380,000 or so clones, with 87% occurring only once. The CDR3 contains 14 residues. Looked up from germline, CDR1 is SGHRS and CDR2 is YFSETQ. The J segment lost 2 bases and the V segment lost 4 bases, leaving 2 bases of the junction unmatched. The chain recombines TRBV5-1 with TRBJ1-5, with 8 bases matching TRBD1. The TCR originated in a man under 40 who had recovered from COVID-19. The material sequenced was PBMCs or T cells enriched from blood (not recorded which). The CDR3 spells CASSPGQGNQPQHF. DNA for the CDR3: TGCGCCAGCAGCCCGGGACAGGGCAATCAGCCCCAGCATTTT.